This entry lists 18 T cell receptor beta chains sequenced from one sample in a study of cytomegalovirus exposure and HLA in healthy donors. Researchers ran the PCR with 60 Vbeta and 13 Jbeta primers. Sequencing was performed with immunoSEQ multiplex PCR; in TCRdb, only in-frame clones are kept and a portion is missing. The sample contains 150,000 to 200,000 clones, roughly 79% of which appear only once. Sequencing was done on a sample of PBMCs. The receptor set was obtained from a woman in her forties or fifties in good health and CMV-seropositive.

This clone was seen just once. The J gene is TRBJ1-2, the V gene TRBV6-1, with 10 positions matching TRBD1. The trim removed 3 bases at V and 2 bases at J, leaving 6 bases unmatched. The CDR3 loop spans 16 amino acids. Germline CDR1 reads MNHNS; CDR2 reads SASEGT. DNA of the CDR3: TGTGCCAGCAGTGAGGGGCGACAGGGGGCGAACTATGGCTACACCTTC. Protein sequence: CASSEGRQGANYGYTF.

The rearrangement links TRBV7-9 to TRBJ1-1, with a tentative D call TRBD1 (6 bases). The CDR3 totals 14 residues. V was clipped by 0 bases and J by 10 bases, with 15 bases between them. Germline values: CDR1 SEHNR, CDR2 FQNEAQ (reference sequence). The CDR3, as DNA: TGTGCCAGCAGCTTAGCGGGTCAGGGGAAAGGAGCTTTCTTT. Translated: CASSLAGQGKGAFF.

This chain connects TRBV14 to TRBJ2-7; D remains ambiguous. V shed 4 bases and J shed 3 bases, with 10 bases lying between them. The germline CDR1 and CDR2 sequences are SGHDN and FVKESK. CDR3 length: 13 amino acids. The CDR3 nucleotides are TGTGCCAGCAGCCCCCGTCCTAGCTACGAGCAGTACTTC. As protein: CASSPRPSYEQYF.

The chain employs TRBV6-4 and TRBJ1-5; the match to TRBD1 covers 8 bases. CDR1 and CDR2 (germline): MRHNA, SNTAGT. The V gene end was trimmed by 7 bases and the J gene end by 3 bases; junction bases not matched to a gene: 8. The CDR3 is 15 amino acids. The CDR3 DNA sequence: TGTGCCAGCATCTCGGACAGGGAGAACAATCAGCCCCAGCATTTT. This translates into CASISDRENNQPQHF.

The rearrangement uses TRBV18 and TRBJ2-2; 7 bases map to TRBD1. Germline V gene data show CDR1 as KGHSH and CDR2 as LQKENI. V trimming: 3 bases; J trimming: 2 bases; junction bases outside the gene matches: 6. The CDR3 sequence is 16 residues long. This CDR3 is CASSPEGTDNTGELFF. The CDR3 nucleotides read TGTGCCAGCTCACCGGAAGGGACAGACAACACCGGGGAGCTGTTTTTT.

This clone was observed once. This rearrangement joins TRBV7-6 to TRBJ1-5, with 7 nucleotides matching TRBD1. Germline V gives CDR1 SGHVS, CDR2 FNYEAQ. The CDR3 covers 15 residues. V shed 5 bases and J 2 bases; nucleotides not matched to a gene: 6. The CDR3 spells CASSPGQWGNQPQHF. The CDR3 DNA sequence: TGTGCCAGCAGCCCGGGACAGTGGGGCAATCAGCCCCAGCATTTT.

The CDR3 DNA reads TGTGCCAGCAGCTTAAGTGGAAGAACAGGGGGCGGTTATGGCTACACCTTC. Protein: CASSLSGRTGGGYGYTF. The rearrangement uses TRBV13 and TRBJ1-2, with 9 nucleotides matching TRBD1. The CDR3 covers 17 residues. V was pared by 2 bases and J by 5 bases, with 12 bases of the junction left unmatched. Germline values: CDR1 PRHDT, CDR2 FYEKMQ (reference sequence).

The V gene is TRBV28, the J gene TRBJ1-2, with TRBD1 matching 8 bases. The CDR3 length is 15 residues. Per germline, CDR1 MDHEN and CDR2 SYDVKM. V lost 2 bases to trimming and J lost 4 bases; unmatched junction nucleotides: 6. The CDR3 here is CASSLEWTGSYGYTF. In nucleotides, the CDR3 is TGTGCCAGCAGTTTAGAATGGACAGGGAGCTATGGCTACACCTTC.

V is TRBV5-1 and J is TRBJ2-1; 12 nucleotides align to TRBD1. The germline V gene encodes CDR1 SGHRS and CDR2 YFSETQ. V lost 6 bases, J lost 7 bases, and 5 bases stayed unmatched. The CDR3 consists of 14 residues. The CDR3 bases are TGCGCCAGCATGCCGGGACAGGGGGCGAATGAGCAGTTCTTC. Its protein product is CASMPGQGANEQFF.

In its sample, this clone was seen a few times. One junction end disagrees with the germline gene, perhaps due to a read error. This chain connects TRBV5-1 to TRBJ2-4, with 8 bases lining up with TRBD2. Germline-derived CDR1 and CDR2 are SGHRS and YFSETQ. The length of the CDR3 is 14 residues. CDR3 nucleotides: TGCGCCAGCAGCGCGGGGGGTTCCAAAAACAGTCAGTACTTC. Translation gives CASSAGGSKNSQYF.

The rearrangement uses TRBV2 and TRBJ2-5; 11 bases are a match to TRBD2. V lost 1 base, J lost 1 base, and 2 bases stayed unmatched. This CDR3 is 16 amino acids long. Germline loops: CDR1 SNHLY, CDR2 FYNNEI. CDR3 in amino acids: CASSEGLAGSQETQYF. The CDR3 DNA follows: TGTGCCAGCAGTGAAGGACTAGCGGGGTCCCAAGAGACCCAGTACTTC.

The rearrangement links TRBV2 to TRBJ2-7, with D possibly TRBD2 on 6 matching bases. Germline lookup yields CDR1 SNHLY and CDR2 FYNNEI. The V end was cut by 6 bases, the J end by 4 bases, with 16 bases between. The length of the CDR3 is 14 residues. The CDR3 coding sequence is TGTGCCAGCAGAGAATCCGGGACTTCGTACGAGCAGTACTTC. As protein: CASRESGTSYEQYF. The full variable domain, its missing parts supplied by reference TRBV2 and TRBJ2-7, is EPEVTQTPSHQVTQMGQEVILRCVPISNHLYFYWYRQILGQKVEFLVSFYNNEISEKSEIFDDQFSVERPDGSNFTLKIRSTKLEDSAMYFCASRESGTSYEQYFGPGTRLTVT.

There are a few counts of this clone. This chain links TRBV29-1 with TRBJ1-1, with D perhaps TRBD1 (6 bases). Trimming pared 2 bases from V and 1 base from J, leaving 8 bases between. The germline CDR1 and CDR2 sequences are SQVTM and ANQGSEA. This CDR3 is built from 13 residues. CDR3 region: CSVEMGQNTEAFF. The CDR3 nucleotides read TGCAGCGTTGAAATGGGACAGAACACTGAAGCTTTCTTT.

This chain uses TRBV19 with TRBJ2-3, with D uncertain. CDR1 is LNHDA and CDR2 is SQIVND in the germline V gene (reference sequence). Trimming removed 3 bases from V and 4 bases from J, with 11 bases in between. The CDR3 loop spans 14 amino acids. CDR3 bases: TGTGCCAGTAGTATGGAACTATCCGCAGATACGCAGTATTTT. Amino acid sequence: CASSMELSADTQYF.

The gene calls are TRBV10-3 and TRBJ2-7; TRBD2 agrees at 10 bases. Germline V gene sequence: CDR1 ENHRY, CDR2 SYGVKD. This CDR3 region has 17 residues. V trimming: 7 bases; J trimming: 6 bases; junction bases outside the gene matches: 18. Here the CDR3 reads CAITASGGHEDGGEQYF. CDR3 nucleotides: TGTGCCATCACGGCTAGCGGGGGCCACGAGGATGGAGGCGAGCAGTACTTC.

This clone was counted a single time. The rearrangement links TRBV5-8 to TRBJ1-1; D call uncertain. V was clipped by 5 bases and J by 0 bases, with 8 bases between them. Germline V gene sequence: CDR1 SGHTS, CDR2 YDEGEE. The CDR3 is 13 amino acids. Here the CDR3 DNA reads TGTGCCAGCAGGGGCAGACTGAACACTGAAGCTTTCTTT. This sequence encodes CASRGRLNTEAFF.

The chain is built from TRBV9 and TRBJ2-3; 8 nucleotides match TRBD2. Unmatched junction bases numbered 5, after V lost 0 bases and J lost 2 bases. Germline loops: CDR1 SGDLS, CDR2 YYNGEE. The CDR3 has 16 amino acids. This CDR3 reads CASSVGGGRSTDTQYF. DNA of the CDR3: TGTGCCAGCAGCGTAGGCGGGGGGCGTTCCACAGATACGCAGTATTTT.

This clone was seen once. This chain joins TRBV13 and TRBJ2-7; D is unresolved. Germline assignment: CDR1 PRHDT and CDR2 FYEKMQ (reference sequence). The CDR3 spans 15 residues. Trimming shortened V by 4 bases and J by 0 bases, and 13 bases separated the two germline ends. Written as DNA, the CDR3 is TGTGCCAGCAGCTCCCCCTTAGCTAGCTCCTACGAGCAGTACTTC. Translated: CASSSPLASSYEQYF. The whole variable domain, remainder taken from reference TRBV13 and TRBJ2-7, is AAGVIQSPRHLIKEKRETATLKCYPIPRHDTVYWYQQGPGQDPQFLISFYEKMQSDKGSIPDRFSAQQFSDYHSELNMSSLELGDSALYFCASSSPLASSYEQYFGPGTRLTVT.